This paragraph reports one TCR beta chain. As yet, its antigen is unknown. This specimen comes from a study of cytomegalovirus exposure and HLA in healthy donors. Whole-study results and caveats: Later work found most CMV-associated TCR beta chains apparently HLA-restricted. Per a later analysis, HLA-associated TCR beta chains showed more clonal expansion than other, equally common TCR beta chains.

Germline V gene lookup returns CDR1 KGHSH and CDR2 LQKENI. The CDR3 extends over 16 amino acids. The V gene end was trimmed by 3 bases and the J gene end by 0 bases; junction bases not matched to a gene: 7. PCR amplification relied on 60 Vbeta primers (plus 13 Jbeta primers). The data were produced by immunoSEQ multiplex PCR, yet TCRdb's version contains in-frame clones alone and is incomplete. The data contain about 170,000 clones, 60% to 80% of them singletons. The rearrangement uses TRBV18 and TRBJ1-1; TRBD1 agrees at 7 bases. This receptor was taken from a female donor in good health and CMV-seronegative. The sample was PBMCs. CDR3 amino acids: CASSPRQGEMNTEAFF. DNA for the CDR3: TGTGCCAGCTCACCGCGTCAGGGGGAGATGAACACTGAAGCTTTCTTT.